A selection of T cell receptor beta chains follows, all from one sample in a study of blood T cells in healthy people across ages. TCRdb fed the 5' RACE reads into MiXCR, producing one record per CDR3 protein. Among 550,000 to 800,000 distinct CDR3 sequences, approximately 29% were seen once, and the ten largest hold over 15%. Sample: blood. The receptor source for this set is a woman of 80 years or more in good health. Both conserved end residues are part of each CDR3. A D gene is named only where the DNA matches it firmly. Some rows have no size entry. The others give once, few or many, or a class for an expanded clone.

V,D,size,J,CDR3,DNA
TRBV29-1,.,.,TRBJ1-1,CSSSSSTRDTEAFF,TGCAGCTCTTCAAGCTCGACCCGGGACACTGAAGCTTTCTTT
TRBV5-5,TRBD2,many,TRBJ2-7,CASSLSPGGGSSYEQYF,TGTGCCAGCAGCTTGTCCCCCGGGGGGGGAAGCTCCTACGAGCAGTACTTC
TRBV9,.,many,TRBJ1-2,CASSVGHGVNYGYTF,TGTGCCAGCAGCGTAGGGCATGGAGTTAACTATGGCTACACCTTC
TRBV30,.,.,TRBJ1-4,CAWCVRVGEKLFF,TGTGCCTGGTGCGTAAGGGTTGGTGAAAAACTGTTTTTT
TRBV7-3,TRBD1,.,TRBJ1-1,CASSMTGGNTEAFF,TGTGCCAGCAGCATGACAGGGGGAAACACTGAAGCTTTCTTT
TRBV5-4,TRBD1,many,TRBJ2-7,CASSFPGQIYEQYF,TGTGCCAGCAGCTTCCCGGGACAGATCTACGAGCAGTACTTC
TRBV7-2,TRBD2,.,TRBJ2-2,CAGSPSGGGPSTGERFF,TGTGCCGGCAGCCCATCTGGCGGGGGGCCGTCCACCGGGGAGCGGTTTTTT
TRBV13,TRBD2,once,TRBJ2-6,CASSPHRLAPSSGANVLTF,TGTGCCAGCAGCCCCCACCGACTAGCGCCGAGCTCTGGGGCCAACGTCCTGACTTTC
TRBV29-1,.,many,TRBJ2-1,CSVVGYNEQFF,TGCAGCGTTGTGGGCTACAATGAGCAGTTCTTC
TRBV6-5,.,many,TRBJ2-7,CASSGRGQNIHEQYF,TGTGCCAGCAGCGGGCGGGGACAGAATATCCACGAGCAGTACTTC
TRBV5-1,.,many,TRBJ2-5,CASSVSSELNQETQYF,TGCGCCAGCAGCGTATCTAGCGAGCTGAACCAAGAGACCCAGTACTTC
TRBV19,TRBD2,.,TRBJ2-5,CASSRLAGTQETQYF,TGTGCCAGTAGTAGACTAGCGGGGACACAAGAGACCCAGTACTTC
TRBV9,.,.,TRBJ1-1,CASSVGDLDTEAFF,TGTGCCAGCAGCGTAGGGGATTTGGACACTGAAGCTTTCTTT
TRBV19,.,.,TRBJ2-7,CASSMGVSYEQYF,TGTGCCAGTAGTATGGGGGTTTCCTACGAGCAGTACTTC
TRBV7-2,.,once,TRBJ2-5,CASSLNYLLQETQYF,TGTGCCAGCAGCTTAAACTATCTCCTACAAGAGACCCAGTACTTC
TRBV29-1,.,.,TRBJ2-7,CSVEDRGATYEQYF,TGCAGCGTTGAAGATCGGGGGGCAACCTACGAGCAGTACTTC
TRBV30,.,.,TRBJ1-1,CAWIALTGWDTEAFF,TGTGCCTGGATCGCTCTTACAGGGTGGGACACTGAAGCTTTCTTT
TRBV5-6,.,.,TRBJ2-1,CASSFTSRGAAIYEQFF,TGTGCCAGCAGCTTCACTAGCAGGGGGGCCGCAATATATGAGCAGTTCTTC
TRBV6-2/TRBV6-3,.,.,TRBJ2-1,CASSLVGGPRNEQFF,TGTGCCAGCAGTCTAGTGGGGGGGCCGAGGAATGAGCAGTTCTTC
TRBV25-1,TRBD2,many,TRBJ2-3,CASSDYAGGPDTQYF,TGTGCCAGCAGTGATTACGCGGGGGGGCCAGATACGCAGTATTTT
TRBV7-2,.,many,TRBJ2-3,CATAILGVGTDTQYF,TGTGCCACCGCGATCCTGGGGGTGGGCACAGATACGCAGTATTTT
TRBV20-1,.,once,TRBJ2-7,CSARRRGRSYEQYF,TGCAGTGCAAGACGGAGAGGACGCTCCTACGAGCAGTACTTC
TRBV10-3,.,many,TRBJ1-5,CAISEAGGANNQPQHF,TGTGCCATCAGTGAGGCGGGGGGCGCGAACAATCAGCCCCAGCATTTT
TRBV20-1,.,many,TRBJ1-2,CSAYRGRSGYGYTF,TGCAGTGCTTACCGCGGCCGGTCCGGGTATGGCTACACCTTC
TRBV10-3,.,few,TRBJ2-3,CAIRWAEADTQYF,TGTGCCATCAGGTGGGCTGAGGCAGATACGCAGTATTTT
TRBV29-1,.,many,TRBJ2-6,CSVVSGNSGANVLTF,TGCAGCGTTGTTTCCGGGAACTCTGGGGCCAACGTCCTGACTTTC
TRBV5-1,.,.,TRBJ2-7,CASSLPRDLSYEQYF,TGCGCCAGCAGCTTACCCCGGGACTTGTCCTACGAGCAGTACTTC
TRBV12-3/TRBV12-4,.,many,TRBJ2-7,CASSSPPSTYEQYF,TGTGCCAGCAGTTCACCACCTAGTACCTACGAGCAGTACTTC
TRBV9,TRBD1,many,TRBJ2-1,CASSGGTGGRNEQFF,TGTGCCAGCAGCGGCGGGACAGGGGGAAGGAATGAGCAGTTCTTC
TRBV27,.,once,TRBJ1-2,CASGSNYRPENYGYTF,TGTGCCAGCGGTTCCAATTATCGACCGGAAAACTATGGCTACACCTTC
TRBV5-1,TRBD2,.,TRBJ2-2,CASSWGTSAVGYTGELFF,TGCGCCAGCAGCTGGGGGACTAGCGCGGTTGGTTACACCGGGGAGCTGTTTTTT
TRBV11-2,.,few,TRBJ1-2,CASSSAPGHLYGYTF,TGTGCCAGCAGCTCGGCCCCGGGACACCTATATGGCTACACCTTC
TRBV15,.,.,TRBJ2-7,CATSRALTYEQYF,TGTGCCACCAGCAGAGCCTTAACCTACGAGCAGTACTTC
TRBV6-1,.,.,TRBJ1-5,CAGSEARDQPQHF,TGTGCCGGCAGTGAAGCAAGGGATCAGCCCCAGCATTTT
TRBV7-3,TRBD2,many,TRBJ2-1,CASSPLGRGGPTEQFF,TGTGCCAGCAGCCCCCTCGGACGGGGGGGACCTACGGAGCAGTTCTTC
TRBV7-2,.,.,TRBJ2-7,CASSLKVSHEQYF,TGTGCCAGCAGCTTGAAGGTTTCCCACGAGCAGTACTTC
TRBV27,.,few,TRBJ1-4,CASRTPGEKLFF,TGTGCCAGCAGAACCCCCGGTGAAAAACTGTTTTTT
TRBV13,.,many,TRBJ2-1,CASSFGQRNNEQFF,TGTGCCAGCAGCTTTGGACAGCGAAACAATGAGCAGTTCTTC
TRBV7-9,.,.,TRBJ1-1,CTSSSAPRTALPEAFF,TGTACCAGCAGCTCTGCACCCAGGACCGCTTTGCCTGAAGCTTTCTTT
TRBV18,TRBD1,many,TRBJ1-2,CASSPLRDRAYGYTF,TGTGCCAGCTCACCACTCCGGGACAGGGCATATGGCTACACCTTC
TRBV7-2,TRBD2,.,TRBJ2-7,CASSLGTSAYYEQYF,TGTGCCAGCAGCTTAGGGACTAGCGCGTACTACGAGCAGTACTTC
TRBV29-1,TRBD2,many,TRBJ2-5,CSVDFRGLAGGAVETQYF,TGCAGCGTTGATTTTAGGGGACTAGCGGGGGGGGCCGTGGAGACCCAGTACTTC